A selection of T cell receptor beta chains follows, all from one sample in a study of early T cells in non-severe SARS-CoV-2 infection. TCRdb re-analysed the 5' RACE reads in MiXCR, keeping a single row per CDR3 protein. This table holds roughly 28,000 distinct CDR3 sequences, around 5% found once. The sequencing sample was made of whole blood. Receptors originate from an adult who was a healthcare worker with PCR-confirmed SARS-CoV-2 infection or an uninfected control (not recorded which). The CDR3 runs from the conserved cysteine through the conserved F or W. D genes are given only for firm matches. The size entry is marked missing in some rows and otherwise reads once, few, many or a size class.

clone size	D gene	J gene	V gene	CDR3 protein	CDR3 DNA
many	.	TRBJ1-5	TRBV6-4	CASSDSLDLGPQHF	TGTGCCAGCAGTGACTCTTTGGATTTAGGGCCCCAGCATTTT
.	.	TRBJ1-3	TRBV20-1	CSAGEANSGNTIYF	TGCAGTGCCGGGGAGGCGAACTCTGGAAACACCATATATTTT
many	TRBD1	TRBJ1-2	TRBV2	CASTLTGGGYGYTF	TGTGCCAGCACCTTGACAGGGGGCGGCTATGGCTACACCTTC
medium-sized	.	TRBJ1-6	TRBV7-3	CASSLGGGDSPLHF	TGTGCCAGCAGCCTCGGGGGCGGCGATTCACCCCTCCACTTT
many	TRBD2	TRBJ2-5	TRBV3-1	CASSHQFSGQETQYF	TGTGCCAGCAGCCACCAATTTAGCGGGCAAGAGACCCAGTACTTC
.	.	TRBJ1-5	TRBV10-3	CAISETNSYQPQHF	TGTGCCATCAGTGAGACTAATAGCTACCAGCCCCAGCATTTT
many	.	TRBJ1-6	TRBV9	CASSVDSLNSPLHF	TGTGCCAGCAGCGTAGACAGTCTAAATTCACCCCTCCACTTT
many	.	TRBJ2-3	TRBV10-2	CASTDLDTQYF	TGCGCCAGCACGGACCTAGATACGCAGTATTTT
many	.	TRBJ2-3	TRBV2	CASSEQGMEDTQYF	TGTGCCAGCAGTGAACAGGGTATGGAAGATACGCAGTATTTT
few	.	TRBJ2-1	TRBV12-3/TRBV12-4	CASSQGGLPYNEQFF	TGTGCCAGCAGCCAGGGGGGCCTGCCCTACAATGAGCAGTTCTTC
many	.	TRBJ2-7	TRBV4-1	CASSPLPLGSEQYF	TGCGCCAGCAGCCCCCTTCCCCTCGGGAGCGAGCAGTACTTC
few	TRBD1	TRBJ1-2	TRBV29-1	CSVTLGQGELYYGYTF	TGCAGCGTCACTTTGGGACAGGGAGAGTTATATTATGGCTACACCTTC
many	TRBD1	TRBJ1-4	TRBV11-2	CASSLTGATNEKLFF	TGTGCCAGCAGCTTGACAGGGGCAACTAATGAAAAACTGTTTTTT
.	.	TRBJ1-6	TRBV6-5	CASSSPLGHSPLHF	TGTGCCAGCAGTTCTCCCTTAGGGCATTCACCCCTCCACTTT
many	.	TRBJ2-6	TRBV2	CASTDSGANVLTF	TGTGCCAGCACCGACAGTGGGGCCAACGTCCTGACTTTC
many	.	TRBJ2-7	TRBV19	CASSIGGGLPSYEQYF	TGTGCCAGTAGTATTGGGGGCGGGTTACCGTCCTACGAGCAGTACTTC
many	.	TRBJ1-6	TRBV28	CASSPITGILHF	TGTGCCAGCAGTCCCATCACAGGGATCCTCCACTTT
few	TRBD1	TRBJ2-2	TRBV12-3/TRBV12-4	CASSPATGGLTGELFF	TGTGCCAGCAGCCCGGCGACAGGGGGGTTAACCGGGGAGCTGTTTTTT
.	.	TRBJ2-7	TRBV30	CAWSVVYINEQYF	TGTGCCTGGAGTGTAGTCTATATCAACGAGCAGTACTTC
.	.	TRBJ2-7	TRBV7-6	CASSQPLGEQYF	TGTGCCAGCAGCCAACCCCTGGGCGAGCAGTACTTC
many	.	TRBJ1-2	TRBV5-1	CASSIPGPPTQADGYTF	TGCGCCAGCAGCATCCCGGGGCCACCGACACAGGCGGATGGCTACACCTTC
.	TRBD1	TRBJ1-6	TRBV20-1	CSARVIGGFGSPLHF	TGCAGTGCTAGAGTTATAGGGGGCTTCGGGTCACCCCTCCACTTT
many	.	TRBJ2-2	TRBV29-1	CSAIKSGAGELFF	TGCAGCGCAATAAAGTCAGGAGCCGGGGAGCTGTTTTTT
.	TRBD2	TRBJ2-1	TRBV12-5	CASGPGGSGAYNEQFF	TGTGCTAGTGGGCCGGGAGGTAGCGGGGCGTACAATGAGCAGTTCTTC
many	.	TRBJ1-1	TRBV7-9	CASSLNVNTEAFF	TGTGCCAGCAGCTTAAATGTAAACACTGAAGCTTTCTTT
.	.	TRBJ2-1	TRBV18	CASSPNPTGNNEQFF	TGTGCCAGCTCACCAAATCCAACAGGGAATAATGAGCAGTTCTTC
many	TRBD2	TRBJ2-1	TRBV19	CASSPKAGALYNEQFF	TGTGCCAGTAGTCCCAAAGCGGGGGCTCTATACAATGAGCAGTTCTTC
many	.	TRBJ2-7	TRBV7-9	CASSTDRLFYEQYF	TGTGCCAGCAGCACCGACAGATTATTCTACGAGCAGTACTTC
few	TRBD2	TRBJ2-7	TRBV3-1	CASSQTLAGLYEQYF	TGTGCCAGCAGCCAAACACTAGCGGGATTGTACGAGCAGTACTTC
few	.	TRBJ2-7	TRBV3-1	CASSQGRGYPYEQYF	TGTGCCAGCAGCCAAGGACGAGGGTATCCCTACGAGCAGTACTTC
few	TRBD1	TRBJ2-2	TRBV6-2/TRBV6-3	CASKRPGQAPGELFF	TGTGCCAGCAAAAGACCGGGACAGGCCCCCGGGGAGCTGTTTTTT
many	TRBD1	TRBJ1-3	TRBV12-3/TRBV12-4	CASVRGGNTIYF	TGTGCCAGCGTCAGGGGGGGAAACACCATATATTTT
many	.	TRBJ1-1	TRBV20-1	CSARKTGANTEAFF	TGCAGTGCTAGGAAAACAGGAGCGAACACTGAAGCTTTCTTT
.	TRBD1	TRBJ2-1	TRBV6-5	CASSYALPGQVENEQFF	TGTGCCAGCAGTTACGCCCTTCCGGGACAGGTCGAGAATGAGCAGTTCTTC
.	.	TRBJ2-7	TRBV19	CASSIVRILEAREQYF	TGTGCCAGTAGTATTGTTCGGATCCTAGAAGCGCGGGAGCAGTACTTC
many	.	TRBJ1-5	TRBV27	CASSPRGDGNQPQHF	TGTGCCAGCAGTCCCCGCGGGGATGGGAATCAGCCCCAGCATTTT
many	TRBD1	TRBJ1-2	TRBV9	CASSVTPGQGASGYTF	TGTGCCAGCAGCGTGACTCCGGGACAGGGGGCGAGTGGCTACACCTTC
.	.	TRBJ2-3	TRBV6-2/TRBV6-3	CASIFSPGDTQYF	TGTGCCAGCATCTTCTCACCGGGGGATACGCAGTATTTT
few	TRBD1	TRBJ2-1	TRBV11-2	CASIPGQGYNEQFF	TGTGCCAGCATCCCGGGACAGGGCTACAATGAGCAGTTCTTC
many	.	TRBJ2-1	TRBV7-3	CASSPGNLYNEQFF	TGTGCCAGCAGCCCCGGGAACCTTTACAATGAGCAGTTCTTC
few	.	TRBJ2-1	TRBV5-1	CASSPNEGEQFF	TGCGCCAGCAGCCCGAATGAAGGGGAGCAGTTCTTC
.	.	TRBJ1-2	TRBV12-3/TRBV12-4	CASSSPSGVSNYGYTF	TGTGCCAGCAGTTCCCCTTCGGGAGTAAGCAACTATGGCTACACCTTC
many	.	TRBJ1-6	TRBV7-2	CASTMDGRGNSPLHF	TGTGCCAGCACCATGGACGGCCGGGGGAATTCACCCCTCCACTTT
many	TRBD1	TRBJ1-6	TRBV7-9	CASSFDDRVSPLHF	TGTGCCAGCAGCTTCGACGACAGGGTCTCACCCCTCCACTTT
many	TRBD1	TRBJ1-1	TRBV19	CASTLQGGNTEAFF	TGTGCCAGTACCCTACAGGGGGGTAACACTGAAGCTTTCTTT
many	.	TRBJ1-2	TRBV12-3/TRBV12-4	CASRRINREDSGYTF	TGTGCCAGCAGGCGAATTAACAGGGAAGACAGTGGCTACACCTTC
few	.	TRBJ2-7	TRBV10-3	CAISDTRGEQYF	TGTGCCATCAGTGATACAAGGGGTGAGCAGTACTTC
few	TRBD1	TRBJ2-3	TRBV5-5	CASSLEGQLTDTQYF	TGTGCCAGCAGCTTGGAGGGACAGCTAACAGATACGCAGTATTTT
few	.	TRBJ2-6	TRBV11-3	CASSLLLSSGANVLTF	TGTGCCAGCAGCTTGTTGTTGAGCTCTGGGGCCAACGTCCTGACTTTC
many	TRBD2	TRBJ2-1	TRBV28	CASTPGGGADYNEQFF	TGTGCCAGCACCCCCGGGGGGGGCGCCGACTACAATGAGCAGTTCTTC
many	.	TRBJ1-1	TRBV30	CAWRGSDTEAFF	TGTGCCTGGAGGGGGTCGGACACTGAAGCTTTCTTT
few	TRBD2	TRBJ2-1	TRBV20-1	CSASLAGEQFF	TGCAGTGCTAGTTTAGCGGGAGAGCAGTTCTTC
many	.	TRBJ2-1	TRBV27	CASSLSTALSYNEQFF	TGTGCCAGCAGTTTATCTACAGCCCTCTCCTACAATGAGCAGTTCTTC
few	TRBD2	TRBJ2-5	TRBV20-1	CSATGLAGLRTQYF	TGCAGTGCCACGGGACTAGCGGGCCTTCGGACCCAGTACTTC
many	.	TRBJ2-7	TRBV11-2	CASSLRGVPPPYEQYF	TGTGCCAGCAGCTTACGAGGGGTGCCTCCTCCCTACGAGCAGTACTTC
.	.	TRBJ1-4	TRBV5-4	CASSASSPQLNGGKLFF	TGTGCCAGCAGCGCGTCCTCCCCCCAACTCAATGGGGGAAAACTGTTTTTT
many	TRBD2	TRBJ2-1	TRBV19	CASREASGYNEQFF	TGTGCCAGTAGAGAGGCTAGCGGTTACAATGAGCAGTTCTTC
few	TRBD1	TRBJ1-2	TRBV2	CASSEALGTGANYGYTF	TGTGCCAGCAGTGAAGCACTAGGGACAGGGGCTAACTATGGCTACACCTTC
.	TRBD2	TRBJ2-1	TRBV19	CASSIDGTSKGNEQFF	TGTGCCAGTAGTATCGACGGGACTAGCAAGGGCAATGAGCAGTTCTTC
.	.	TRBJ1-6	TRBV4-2	CASSQDIQGRYSPLHF	TGTGCCAGCAGCCAAGATATCCAGGGTCGGTATTCACCCCTCCACTTT